This record concerns one T cell receptor (beta chain) sequence. This sample stems from a study of blood T cell repertoires in COVID-19. For the study at large: The United States, Italy and Spain supplied acute and convalescent COVID-19 samples. The cDNA or gDNA used as material had been derived from T cells, B-cell-depleted T cells, or PBMCs.

The repertoire was sequenced with immunoSEQ multiplex PCR; TCRdb's copy has only in-frame clones and lacks some. The sample includes a few hundred thousand clones, around nine tenths seen only once; the top ten take approximately 13%. Sequenced material: peripheral blood. This receptor was obtained from a woman aged 55-70 years with acute or convalescent COVID-19.

The CDR3 loop is CASSTGQGNYGYTF. The DNA for the CDR3 is TGTGCCAGCAGCACGGGACAGGGGAACTATGGCTACACCTTC. J is TRBJ1-2 and V is TRBV7-9; TRBD1 aligns across 10 bases. This CDR3 is 14 amino acids long. V shed 5 bases, J shed 2 bases, and the junction held 2 bases outside the gene matches. Germline CDR1 SEHNR, CDR2 FQNEAQ (reference sequence).